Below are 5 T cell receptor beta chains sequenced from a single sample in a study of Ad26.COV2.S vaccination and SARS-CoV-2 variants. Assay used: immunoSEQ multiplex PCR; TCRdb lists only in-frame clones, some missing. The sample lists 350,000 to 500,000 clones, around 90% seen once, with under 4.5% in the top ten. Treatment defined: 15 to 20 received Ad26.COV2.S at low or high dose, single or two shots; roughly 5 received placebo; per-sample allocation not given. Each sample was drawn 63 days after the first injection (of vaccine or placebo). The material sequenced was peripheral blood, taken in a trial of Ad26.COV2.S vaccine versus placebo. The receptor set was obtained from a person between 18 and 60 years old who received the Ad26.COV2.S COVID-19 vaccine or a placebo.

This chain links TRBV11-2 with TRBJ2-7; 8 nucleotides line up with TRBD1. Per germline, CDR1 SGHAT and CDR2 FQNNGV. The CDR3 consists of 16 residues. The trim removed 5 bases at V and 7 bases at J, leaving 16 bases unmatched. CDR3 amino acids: CASSKRDRPRIGEQYF. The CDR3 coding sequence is TGTGCCAGCAGCAAACGGGACAGGCCCAGAATCGGGGAGCAGTACTTC.

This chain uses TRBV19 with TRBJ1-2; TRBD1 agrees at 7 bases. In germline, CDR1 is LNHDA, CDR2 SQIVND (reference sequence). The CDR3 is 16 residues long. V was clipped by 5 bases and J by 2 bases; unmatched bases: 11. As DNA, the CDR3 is TGTGCCAGTAGTGTTTTGACAGGGCACCACAACTATGGCTACACCTTC. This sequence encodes CASSVLTGHHNYGYTF.

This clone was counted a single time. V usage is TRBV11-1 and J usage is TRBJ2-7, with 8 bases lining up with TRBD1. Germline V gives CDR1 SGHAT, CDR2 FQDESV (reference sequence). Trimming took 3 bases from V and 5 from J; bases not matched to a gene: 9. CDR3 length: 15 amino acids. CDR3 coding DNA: TGTGCCAGCAGCTTGTACAGACAGGGGCTTAACGAGCAGTACTTC. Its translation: CASSLYRQGLNEQYF.

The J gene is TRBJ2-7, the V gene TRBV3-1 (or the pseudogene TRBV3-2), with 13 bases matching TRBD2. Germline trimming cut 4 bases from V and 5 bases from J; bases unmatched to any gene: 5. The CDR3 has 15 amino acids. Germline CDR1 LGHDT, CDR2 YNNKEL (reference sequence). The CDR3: CASSPGGTSGNEQYF. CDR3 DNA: TGTGCCAGCAGCCCCGGCGGGACTAGCGGGAACGAGCAGTACTTC.

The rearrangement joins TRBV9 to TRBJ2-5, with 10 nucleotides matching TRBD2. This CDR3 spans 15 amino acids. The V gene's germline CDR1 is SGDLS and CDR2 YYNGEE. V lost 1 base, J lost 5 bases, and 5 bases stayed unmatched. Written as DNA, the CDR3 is TGTGCCAGCAGCGTAACCGGGACTAGCGAGGAGACCCAGTACTTC. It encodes CASSVTGTSEETQYF. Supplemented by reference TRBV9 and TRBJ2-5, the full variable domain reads DSGVTQTPKHLITATGQRVTLRCSPRSGDLSVYWYQQSLDQGLQFLIQYYNGEERAKGNILERFSAQQFPDLHSELNLSSLELGDSALYFCASSVTGTSEETQYFGPGTRLLVL.